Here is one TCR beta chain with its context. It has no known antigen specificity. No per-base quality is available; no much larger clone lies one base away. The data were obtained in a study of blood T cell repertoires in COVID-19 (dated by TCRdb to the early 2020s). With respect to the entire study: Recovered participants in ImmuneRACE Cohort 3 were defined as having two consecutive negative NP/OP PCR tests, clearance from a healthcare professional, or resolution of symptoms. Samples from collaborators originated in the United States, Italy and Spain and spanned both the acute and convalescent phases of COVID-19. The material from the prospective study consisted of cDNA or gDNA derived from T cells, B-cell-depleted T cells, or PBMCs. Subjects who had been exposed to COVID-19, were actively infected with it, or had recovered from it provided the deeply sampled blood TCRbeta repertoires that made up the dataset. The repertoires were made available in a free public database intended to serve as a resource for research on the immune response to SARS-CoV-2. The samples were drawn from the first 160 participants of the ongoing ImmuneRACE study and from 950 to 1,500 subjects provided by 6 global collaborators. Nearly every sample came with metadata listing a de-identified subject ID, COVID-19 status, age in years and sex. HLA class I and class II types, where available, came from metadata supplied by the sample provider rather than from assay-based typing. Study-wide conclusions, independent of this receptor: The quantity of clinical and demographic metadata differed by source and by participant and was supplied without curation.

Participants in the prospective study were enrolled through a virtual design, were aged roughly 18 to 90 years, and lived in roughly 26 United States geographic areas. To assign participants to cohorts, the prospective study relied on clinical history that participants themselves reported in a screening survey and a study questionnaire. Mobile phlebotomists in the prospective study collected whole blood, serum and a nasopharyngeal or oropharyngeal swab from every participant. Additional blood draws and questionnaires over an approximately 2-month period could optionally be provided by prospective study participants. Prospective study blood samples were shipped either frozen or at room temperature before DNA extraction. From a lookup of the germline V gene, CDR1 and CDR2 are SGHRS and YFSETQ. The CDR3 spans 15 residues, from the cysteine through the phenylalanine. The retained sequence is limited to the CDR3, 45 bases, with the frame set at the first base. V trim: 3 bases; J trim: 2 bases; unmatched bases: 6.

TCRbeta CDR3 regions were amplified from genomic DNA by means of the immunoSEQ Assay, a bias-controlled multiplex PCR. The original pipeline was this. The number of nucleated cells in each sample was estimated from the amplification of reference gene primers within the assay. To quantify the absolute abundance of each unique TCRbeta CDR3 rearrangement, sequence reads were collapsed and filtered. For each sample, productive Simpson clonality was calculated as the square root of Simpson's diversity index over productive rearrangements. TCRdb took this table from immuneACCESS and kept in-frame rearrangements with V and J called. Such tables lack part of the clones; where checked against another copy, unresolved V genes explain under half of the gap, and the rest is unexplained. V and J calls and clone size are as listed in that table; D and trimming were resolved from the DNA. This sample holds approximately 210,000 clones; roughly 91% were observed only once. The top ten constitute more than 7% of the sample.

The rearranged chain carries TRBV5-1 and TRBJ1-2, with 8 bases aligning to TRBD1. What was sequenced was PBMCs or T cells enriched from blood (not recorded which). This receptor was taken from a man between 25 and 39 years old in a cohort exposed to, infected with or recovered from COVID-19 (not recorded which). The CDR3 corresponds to CASSSWTGLNYGYTF. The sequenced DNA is TGCGCCAGCAGCTCGTGGACAGGGCTCAACTATGGCTACACCTTC.